This TCR beta chain was recorded in a study of blood T cell repertoires in COVID-19. Study summary: Samples taken during acute and convalescent COVID-19 were collected in the United States, Italy and Spain.

The CDR3 sequence is 15 residues long. V lost 5 bases and J lost 4; bases outside the gene matches: 6. Per the germline V gene, CDR1 is PRHDT and CDR2 is FYEKMQ (reference sequence). The table came from immunoSEQ multiplex PCR; TCRdb's copy has only in-frame clones and leaves some out. The sample has roughly 500,000 clones, roughly 90% seen once; the top ten hold 1.5% to 2%. The V and J genes are TRBV13 and TRBJ2-2; TRBD1 agrees at 8 bases. The specimen sequenced was PBMCs or T cells enriched from blood (not recorded which). This receptor was obtained from a woman in her 40s who had recovered from COVID-19. The CDR3 region is CASSIWTGLTGELFF. The CDR3 region has the DNA TGTGCCAGCAGCATCTGGACAGGGCTCACCGGGGAGCTGTTTTTT.